Sequencing of this TCR beta chain was carried out in a study of STAT3 mutations in large granular lymphocyte leukemia. At the level of the study: Roughly half the longitudinally sequenced T-LGLL patients had canonical STAT3 mutations. Notes on the study in general: In T-cell large granular lymphocyte leukemia, about half of patients showed multiple immunodominant subclonotypes. Some patients had dominant TCR clones larger than their STAT3 mutant burden.

TCRdb's copy holds only in-frame clones and misses some; the assay was immunoSEQ multiplex PCR. The sample gives tens of thousands of clones, about 81% of which show up once; around 0.44% is in the top ten. Unmatched junction bases numbered 2, after V lost 1 base and J lost 8 bases. The CDR3 extends over 15 amino acids. Germline CDR1 reads MGHDK; CDR2 reads SYGVNS. Points on this clone: Its antigen is unidentified.

The receptor was derived from a human donor with T large granular lymphocyte leukemia. Some clones in this sample may be carry-over from other donors' samples. Material: PBMCs. The chain has TRBV25-1 and TRBJ2-4; 13 bases fit TRBD2. The CDR3 DNA follows: TGTGCCAGCAGTGAATGGACTAGCGGGGGACACATTCAGTACTTC. Amino acids: CASSEWTSGGHIQYF.